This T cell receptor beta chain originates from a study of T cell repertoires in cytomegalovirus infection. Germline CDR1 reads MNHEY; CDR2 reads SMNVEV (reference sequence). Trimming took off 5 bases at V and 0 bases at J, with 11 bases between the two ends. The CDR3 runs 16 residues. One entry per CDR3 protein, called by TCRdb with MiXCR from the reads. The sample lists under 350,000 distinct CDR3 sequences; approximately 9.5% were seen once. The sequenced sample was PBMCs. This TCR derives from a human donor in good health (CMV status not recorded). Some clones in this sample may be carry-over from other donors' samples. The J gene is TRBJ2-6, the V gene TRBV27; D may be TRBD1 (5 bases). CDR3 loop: CASSQQTVSGANVLTF. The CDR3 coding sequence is TGTGCCAGCAGTCAACAGACAGTCTCTGGGGCCAACGTCCTGACTTTC.